A selection of T cell receptor beta chains follows, all from one sample in a study of shared clonotypes between healthy human individuals. TCRdb keeps only in-frame clones here, not all; method: immunoSEQ multiplex PCR. The sample shows fewer than 1.4 million clones, around 78% of them seen only once. The sequencing sample was made of memory CD4+ T cells from PBMCs. The receptors stem from a man aged 18 to 35 in good health. Some clones in this sample may be carry-over from other donors' samples. Each CDR3 is given with its conserved first and last residue. D genes are given only for firm matches. The size field is filled for only some rows; it gives once, few, many or a size class.

j_call clone_size d_call v_call cdr3_aa cdr3_nt
TRBJ2-1 NA NA TRBV13 CASSLGRDGTGGFYNEQFF TGTGCCAGCAGCTTAGGACGGGACGGGACCGGAGGATTCTACAATGAGCAGTTCTTC
TRBJ2-2 NA TRBD1 TRBV27 CASRRSGQGATGELFF TGTGCCAGCAGACGATCTGGACAGGGGGCGACCGGGGAGCTGTTTTTT
TRBJ1-1 NA NA TRBV27 CASSLPGLNTEAFF TGTGCCAGCAGTTTACCAGGGCTGAACACTGAAGCTTTCTTT
TRBJ1-4 NA NA TRBV29-1 CSVWVTNEKLFF TGCAGCGTTTGGGTGACTAATGAAAAACTGTTTTTT
TRBJ2-7 NA NA TRBV7-3 CASSEPPGRAQYF TGTGCCAGCAGCGAACCCCCAGGGCGGGCGCAGTACTTC
TRBJ2-5 many NA TRBV29-1 CSAHSRQVGAGTQYF TGCAGCGCCCATTCCCGACAGGTTGGTGCAGGGACCCAGTACTTC
TRBJ1-1 NA NA TRBV28 CASIGKGNTEAFF TGTGCCAGCATTGGCAAGGGGAACACTGAAGCTTTCTTT
TRBJ2-7 NA TRBD1 TRBV6-1 CASRMTGTYEQYF TGTGCCAGCAGGATGACAGGGACCTACGAGCAGTACTTC
TRBJ1-3 NA NA TRBV6-1 CASSTGVSGNTIYF TGTGCCAGCAGTACAGGAGTCTCTGGAAACACCATATATTTT
TRBJ2-1 NA TRBD2 TRBV29-1 CSALKAGGWNNEQFF TGCAGCGCCCTCAAAGCGGGAGGGTGGAACAATGAGCAGTTCTTC
TRBJ1-5 NA NA TRBV28 CASSRKGNQPQHF TGTGCCAGCAGTCGCAAGGGGAATCAGCCCCAGCATTTT
TRBJ1-4 NA TRBD1 TRBV5-6 CASSWGQTPNEKLFF TGTGCCAGCAGCTGGGGACAGACACCTAATGAAAAACTGTTTTTT
TRBJ2-3 NA TRBD2 TRBV7-2 CASRPSGVTDTQYF TGTGCCAGCAGACCTAGCGGGGTCACAGATACGCAGTATTTT
TRBJ2-5 NA NA TRBV6-5 CASSTRRGIQETQYF TGTGCCAGCAGTACCCGTCGTGGAATTCAAGAGACCCAGTACTTC
TRBJ2-7 NA NA TRBV15 CATSRDRGVDEQYF TGTGCCACCAGCAGAGACAGGGGGGTCGACGAGCAGTACTTC
TRBJ1-2 NA TRBD1 TRBV2 CASSDRGVSGYTF TGTGCCAGCAGTGACAGGGGGGTCTCTGGCTACACCTTC
TRBJ2-5 few NA TRBV11-2 CASSLGAPHQETQYF TGTGCCAGCAGCTTAGGGGCCCCTCACCAAGAGACCCAGTACTTC
TRBJ2-4 many NA TRBV6-6 CASSRKQNIQYF TGTGCCAGCAGTCGGAAACAAAACATTCAGTACTTC
TRBJ1-3 many NA TRBV28 CASSSPGDPSGNTIYF TGTGCCAGCAGTTCACCAGGGGACCCCTCTGGAAACACCATATATTTT
TRBJ1-2 few NA TRBV29-1 CSVESAGAGYTF TGCAGCGTTGAATCCGCAGGGGCTGGCTACACCTTC
TRBJ1-2 NA NA TRBV6-6 CASSYSIGYTF TGTGCCAGCAGTTACTCAATTGGCTACACCTTC
TRBJ2-6 NA NA TRBV9 CASRGQGRPGANVLTF TGTGCCAGCCGGGGCCAGGGAAGGCCTGGGGCCAACGTCCTGACTTTC
TRBJ1-1 NA NA TRBV7-3 CASSPGTGLDTEAFF TGTGCCAGCAGCCCAGGTACAGGGCTAGACACTGAAGCTTTCTTT
TRBJ2-2 NA NA TRBV5-1 CASSLSPGEFGADTYTGELFF TGCGCCAGCAGCTTGTCACCAGGGGAATTTGGGGCGGATACTTACACCGGGGAGCTGTTTTTT
TRBJ2-5 NA NA TRBV11-3 CASSRAGQETQYF TGTGCCAGCAGCCGGGCAGGACAAGAGACCCAGTACTTC
TRBJ1-2 NA NA TRBV7-9 CASRRQDSGSGYTF TGTGCCAGCAGACGACAGGACAGTGGCTCTGGCTACACCTTC
TRBJ2-5 NA NA TRBV7-2 CASSPNGAVETQYF TGTGCCAGCAGCCCGAACGGCGCCGTAGAGACCCAGTACTTC
TRBJ2-5 NA TRBD2 TRBV5-5 CASSPGLAGEGETQYF TGTGCCAGCAGCCCGGGACTAGCGGGAGAGGGTGAGACCCAGTACTTC
TRBJ1-2 NA TRBD1 TRBV9 CASSVDRAGGNYGYTF TGTGCCAGCAGCGTAGATCGGGCAGGGGGCAACTATGGCTACACCTTC
TRBJ2-1 NA TRBD2 TRBV29-1 CSVGGEAGGGREQFF TGCAGCGTTGGGGGAGAGGCGGGAGGAGGGAGGGAGCAGTTCTTC
TRBJ2-1 NA TRBD2 TRBV28 CASSLLAGGTYNEQFF TGTGCCAGCAGTTTGCTGGCGGGAGGGACCTACAATGAGCAGTTCTTC
TRBJ2-7 NA NA TRBV7-2 CASSLSARRVDEQYF TGTGCCAGCAGCTTATCGGCCAGGAGGGTCGACGAGCAGTACTTC
TRBJ2-7 NA NA TRBV6-1 CASSERFRPPFSYEQYF TGTGCCAGCAGTGAACGCTTTAGACCGCCTTTCTCCTACGAGCAGTACTTC